This T cell receptor beta chain was recovered during a study of OX40 agonist ivuxolimab in advanced cancers. The J segment lost 2 bases and the V segment lost 4 bases, leaving 7 bases of the junction unmatched. The CDR3 contains 16 residues. The germline CDR1 and CDR2 sequences are SGHAT and FQNNGV. Sequenced by immunoSEQ multiplex PCR; TCRdb stores in-frame clones only, minus some. The profile covers approximately 89,000 clones, with around 87% appearing a single time and under 0.35% taken by the ten largest. The sequence was collected from an adult with an advanced solid tumor such as melanoma, head and neck, liver or kidney cancer. The sequencing here drew on CD4+ or CD8+ T cells sorted from blood, taken in a trial of the OX40 agonist ivuxolimab. V usage is TRBV11-2 and J usage is TRBJ2-3, with TRBD2 matching 9 bases. The CDR3 spells CASSSAGGSPTDTQYF. CDR3 in DNA: TGTGCCAGCAGCTCCGCGGGGGGGTCCCCCACAGATACGCAGTATTTT. Variable domain in full (rest from reference TRBV11-2 and TRBJ2-3): EAGVAQSPRYKIIEKRQSVAFWCNPISGHATLYWYQQILGQGPKLLIQFQNNGVVDDSQLPKDRFSAERLKGVDSTLKIQPAKLEDSAVYLCASSSAGGSPTDTQYFGPGTRLTVL.